The 23 T cell receptor beta chains below were found in one sample sequenced in a study of T cell repertoires in cytomegalovirus infection. MiXCR was run by TCRdb on the reads, yielding one entry per CDR3 protein. In the table there are around 740,000 distinct CDR3 sequences, approximately 40% of which are singletons. Sequencing input: PBMCs. Receptors were obtained from a human donor in good health (CMV status not recorded). Some clones in this sample may be carry-over from other donors' samples.

This sequence joins TRBV12-3 or TRBV12-4 and TRBJ2-7, with D maybe TRBD1 (6 bases). Trimming left V 6 bases short and J 2 bases short, with 20 bases between. This CDR3 contains 16 residues. The CDR3 reads CASSLTGSGFAYEQYF. The CDR3 bases are TGTGCCAGCAGCCTTACAGGGTCCGGTTTTGCCTACGAGCAGTACTTC.

This clonotype has ten or more counts. The V and J genes are TRBV18 and TRBJ2-5; D gene unclear. The germline gives CDR1 KGHSH, CDR2 LQKENI. Trimming removed 8 bases from V and 5 bases from J, with 12 bases in between. The CDR3 covers 12 residues. The CDR3 is CASSPLGETQYF. CDR3 nucleotide sequence: TGTGCCAGCAGCCCTTTAGGGGAGACCCAGTACTTC. The full variable domain, in which reference TRBV18 and TRBJ2-5 provide the parts outside the CDR3, is NAGVMQNPRHLVRRRGQEARLRCSPMKGHSHVYWYRQLPEEGLKFMVYLQKENIIDESGMPKERFSAEFPKEGPSILRIQQVVRGDSAAYFCASSPLGETQYFGPGTRLLVL.

This chain joins TRBV9 and TRBJ1-1; D gene unclear. Germline assignment: CDR1 SGDLS and CDR2 YYNGEE. V was cut by 7 bases and J by 3 bases, with 13 bases left in between. The CDR3 runs 13 residues. The CDR3 sequence is CASGKGRDTEAFF. CDR3 DNA sequence: TGTGCCAGCGGAAAGGGCCGAGACACTGAAGCTTTCTTT.

This sequence joins TRBV28 and TRBJ2-7, with D possibly matching TRBD1 (5 bases). V was pared by 1 base and J by 5 bases, with 6 bases between. This CDR3 is built from 12 residues. In germline, CDR1 is MDHEN, CDR2 SYDVKM. The CDR3 DNA sequence: TGTGCCAGCAGTTTATCCAGGGACGAGCAGTACTTC. This codes for CASSLSRDEQYF.

This clonotype occurred a few times. The chain uses TRBV7-8 and TRBJ2-5, with D uncertain. The CDR3 totals 14 residues. Trimming removed 5 bases at V and 0 bases at J, with 10 bases between. Germline V gene data show CDR1 as SGHVS and CDR2 as FQNEAQ. The CDR3 here is CASSLNPYQETQYF. The CDR3 DNA reads as TGTGCCAGCAGCCTTAACCCGTACCAAGAGACCCAGTACTTC.

This rearrangement joins TRBV2 to TRBJ1-6; D may be TRBD1 (6 bases). The CDR3 is 12 residues long. From germline, CDR1 is SNHLY and CDR2 FYNNEI. V was pared by 7 bases and J by 10 bases, with 11 bases between. The CDR3 DNA is TGTGCCAGCACCCCGGACAGCTCACCCCTCCACTTT. It yields the protein CASTPDSSPLHF.

This clonotype has more than one count but fewer than ten. This rearrangement joins TRBV28 to TRBJ1-2, with D possibly matching TRBD1 (5 bases). Germline assignment: CDR1 MDHEN and CDR2 SYDVKM. CDR3 length equals 16 residues. V lost 3 bases to trimming and J lost 2 bases, with 16 bases between them. The CDR3 DNA is TGTGCCAGCAGTTTTTCGTCGGGGCGGGGAAACTATGGCTACACCTTC. It translates to CASSFSSGRGNYGYTF.

In nucleotides, the CDR3 is TGTGCCAGCAGTGAATCAGGGGCTGGAGGCTACACCTTC. Translated, it gives CASSESGAGGYTF. V and J are TRBV25-1 and TRBJ1-2, with D possibly being TRBD1 (6 bases). There are 13 residues in the CDR3. The germline V and J ends were trimmed by 1 base and 8 bases, with 11 bases remaining between them. CDR1 and CDR2 from the germline V gene are MGHDK and SYGVNS.

The CDR3 DNA sequence: TGTGCCAGCAGTTACAGGGTAACGGACGAGCAGTACTTC. It is translated as CASSYRVTDEQYF. The V gene is TRBV6-2 or TRBV6-3, the J gene TRBJ2-7; D not resolved. The CDR3 has 13 residues. Trimming removed 2 bases at V and 5 bases at J, with 10 bases between. Germline V gene lookup returns CDR1 MNHEY and CDR2 SVGEGT.

This clonotype was seen repeatedly, ten times or more. The rearrangement joins TRBV11-2 to TRBJ2-7; 8 bases are a match to TRBD2. CDR1 is SGHAT, CDR2 FQNNGV, per germline. V gave up 5 bases and J gave up 4 bases; unmatched junction bases: 1. The CDR3 spans 12 residues. CDR3 nucleotides: TGTGCCAGCAGCGCGGGAGGTTACGAGCAGTACTTC. Its protein is CASSAGGYEQYF.

There are a few counts of this clonotype. The rearrangement joins TRBV4-2 to TRBJ1-1, with D possibly being TRBD1 (5 bases). Germline values: CDR1 LGHNA, CDR2 YNFKEQ. This CDR3 spans 13 amino acids. V was shortened by 4 bases and J by 5 bases, with 11 bases between the two germline ends. The CDR3 is CASSPHAGTEAFF. CDR3 DNA sequence: TGTGCCAGCAGCCCTCACGCAGGGACTGAAGCTTTCTTT.

V is TRBV28 and J is TRBJ1-1; D unclear. Looked up from germline, CDR1 is MDHEN and CDR2 is SYDVKM. Trimming stripped 5 bases from V and 9 bases from J, with 16 bases between. The CDR3 runs to 13 residues. The CDR3 nucleotides are TGTGCCAGCAGTCTACTAGGACCGGGCCAAGCTTTCTTT. Encoded protein: CASSLLGPGQAFF.

The chain joins TRBV11-2 to TRBJ2-7, with 7 bases identical to TRBD1. The CDR3 spans 15 residues. Germline V gene sequence: CDR1 SGHAT, CDR2 FQNNGV. V dropped 1 base and J dropped 3; count of bases not matched to a gene: 6. DNA of the CDR3: TGTGCCAGCAGCTTAGCATGGACAGGAATCTACGAGCAGTACTTC. It codes for CASSLAWTGIYEQYF.

This clonotype was seen more than once but under ten times. The V call is TRBV28, the J call TRBJ2-7; D remains unclear. This CDR3 region has 15 residues. Trimming cost V 3 bases and J 3 bases, with 15 bases left between them. CDR1 is MDHEN and CDR2 is SYDVKM in the germline V gene. In nucleotides, the CDR3 is TGTGCCAGCAGTTTTAGCCCAGGTTCTTACTACGAGCAGTACTTC. Protein product: CASSFSPGSYYEQYF.

This clonotype was observed at least ten times. The chain links TRBV7-9 to TRBJ1-2, with D hard to call. The V end was cut by 1 base, the J end by 5 bases, with 8 bases between. This CDR3 region has 13 residues. Germline V gives CDR1 SEHNR, CDR2 FQNEAQ (reference sequence). The CDR3 loop is CASSLDTGYGYTF. The DNA for the CDR3 is TGTGCCAGCAGCTTAGACACGGGATATGGCTACACCTTC.

This clonotype was seen repeatedly, ten times or more. The chain carries TRBV7-2 and TRBJ2-3, with a weak D call TRBD2 (6 bases). This CDR3 has 15 residues. The germline V and J ends were trimmed by 2 bases and 2 bases, with 11 bases remaining between them. Germline lookup yields CDR1 SGHTA and CDR2 FQGNSA. The DNA for the CDR3 is TGTGCCAGCAGCTTACTATGGGACTTCACAGATACGCAGTATTTT. Residues: CASSLLWDFTDTQYF.

Turning to this clonotype: This may come from a read error, since a much larger clone is one base off. The CDR3 loop reads CAINTGRVAGELFF. CDR3 nucleotide sequence: TGCGCCATCAACACAGGGAGGGTGGCCGGGGAGCTGTTTTTT. The chain employs TRBV10-1 and TRBJ2-2, with D possibly TRBD2 on 7 matching bases. The CDR3 is 14 amino acids. Germline assignment: CDR1 WNHNN and CDR2 SYGVQD (reference sequence). Trimming cost V 10 bases and J 6 bases, with 18 bases left between them.

This clonotype turned up a few times. The V call is TRBV10-3, the J call TRBJ2-2, with 9 bases matching TRBD1. CDR1 ENHRY and CDR2 SYGVKD come from the germline V gene. V lost 8 bases to trimming and J lost 1 base; unmatched junction nucleotides: 2. The CDR3 spans 14 residues. Here the CDR3 DNA reads TGTGCCATCCAGACAGGGGGGAACACCGGGGAGCTGTTTTTT. Translation: CAIQTGGNTGELFF.

The chain combines TRBV6-1 with TRBJ2-7; tentatively, D is TRBD1 or TRBD2 (6 bases each). This CDR3 has 12 residues. The V end lost 2 bases, the J end lost 6 bases, and 8 bases lay between the germline ends. Germline V gene sequence: CDR1 MNHNS, CDR2 SASEGT. CDR3 coding DNA: TGTGCCAGCAGTGAAACGGGGGCCGAGCAGTACTTC. This gives the protein CASSETGAEQYF.

The gene calls are TRBV28 and TRBJ2-2, with 13 bases aligning to TRBD2. Trimming removed 7 bases from V and 7 bases from J; junction bases left unmatched: 6. Germline-derived CDR1 and CDR2 are MDHEN and SYDVKM. The CDR3 runs to 15 residues. CDR3 in amino acids: CASTGLAGELGELFF. The CDR3, as DNA: TGTGCCAGCACTGGACTAGCGGGAGAGCTCGGGGAGCTGTTTTTT.

This clonotype was counted a few times. The chain joins TRBV28 to TRBJ2-7; 7 bases match TRBD2. Trimming took 6 bases from V and 11 from J; bases not matched to a gene: 10. In germline, CDR1 is MDHEN, CDR2 SYDVKM. CDR3 length equals 12 residues. The CDR3 coding sequence is TGTGCCAGCAGGCTCAGCTCAGGGAGGGAGTACTTC. This codes for CASRLSSGREYF.

The chain couples TRBV6-5 to TRBJ1-2, with a tentative D call TRBD1 (6 bases). Trimming left V 6 bases short and J 1 base short, with 12 bases between. Germline loops: CDR1 MNHEY, CDR2 SVGAGI. The CDR3 runs 14 residues. This chain's CDR3 is CASSTGGRNYGYTF. The DNA for the CDR3 is TGTGCCAGCAGCACGGGGGGGCGTAACTATGGCTACACCTTC.

Remarks on this clonotype: This may be a read error, as it is one base from a much larger clone. The rearrangement uses TRBV7-1 and TRBJ2-4; the D call may be TRBD1 or TRBD2 (6 bases each). TRBV7-1 is an ORF, with its function uncertain. The CDR3 loop spans 12 amino acids. CDR3: CASGGRENIQCF. In nucleotides, the CDR3 is TGTGCCAGCGGGGGGCGCGAAAACATTCAGTGCTTC.